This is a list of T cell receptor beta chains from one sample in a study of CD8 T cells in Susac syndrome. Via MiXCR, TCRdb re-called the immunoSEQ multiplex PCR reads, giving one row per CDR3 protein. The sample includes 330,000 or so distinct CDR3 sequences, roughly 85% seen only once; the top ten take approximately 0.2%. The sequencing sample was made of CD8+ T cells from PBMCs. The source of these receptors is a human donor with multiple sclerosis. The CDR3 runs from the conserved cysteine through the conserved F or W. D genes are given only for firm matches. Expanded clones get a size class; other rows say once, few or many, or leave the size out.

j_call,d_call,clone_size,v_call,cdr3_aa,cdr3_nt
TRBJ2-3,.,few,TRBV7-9,CASSSTGWQDTQYF,TGTGCCAGCAGCTCTACAGGGTGGCAAGATACGCAGTATTTT
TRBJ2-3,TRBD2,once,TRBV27,CASSSGSGADTQYF,TGTGCCAGCAGCAGCGGGAGTGGCGCAGATACGCAGTATTTT
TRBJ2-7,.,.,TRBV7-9,CASSLAGGPSSEQYF,TGTGCCAGCAGCTTAGCAGGTGGGCCCTCGAGCGAGCAGTACTTC
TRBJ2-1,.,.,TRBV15,CATSGGHGNEQFF,TGTGCCACCAGCGGCGGGCACGGCAATGAGCAGTTCTTC
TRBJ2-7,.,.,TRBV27,CASSANQGYEQYF,TGTGCCAGCAGTGCGAACCAGGGCTACGAGCAGTACTTC
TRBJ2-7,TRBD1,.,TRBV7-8,CASSSGIGQGYEQYF,TGTGCCAGCAGCTCAGGTATCGGACAGGGCTACGAGCAGTACTTC
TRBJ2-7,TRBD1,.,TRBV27,CASRTLGTGSYEQYF,TGTGCCAGCAGAACCCTCGGGACAGGGAGCTACGAGCAGTACTTC
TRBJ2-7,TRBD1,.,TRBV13,CASSSSGTGPEQYF,TGTGCCAGCAGCTCCTCCGGGACAGGGCCCGAGCAGTACTTC
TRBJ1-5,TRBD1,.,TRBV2,CASRGDRASNQPQHF,TGTGCCAGCAGGGGGGACAGGGCTAGCAATCAGCCCCAGCATTTT
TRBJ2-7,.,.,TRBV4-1,CASSQVYSSYEQYF,TGCGCCAGCAGCCAAGTTTATAGCTCCTACGAGCAGTACTTC
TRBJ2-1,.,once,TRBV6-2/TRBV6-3,CASSYSVLVGIYEQFF,TGTGCCAGCAGTTACTCCGTTCTAGTGGGCATCTATGAGCAGTTCTTC
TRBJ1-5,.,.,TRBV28,CASSLYTVRSNQPQHF,TGTGCCAGCAGTTTATATACAGTGAGAAGCAATCAGCCCCAGCATTTT
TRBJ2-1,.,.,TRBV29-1,CSVRGDQGYGEQFF,TGCAGCGTCCGCGGGGACCAAGGGTACGGTGAGCAGTTCTTC
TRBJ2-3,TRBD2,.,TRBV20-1,CSARTSGRAITDTQYF,TGCAGTGCTCGGACTAGCGGGAGGGCCATCACAGATACGCAGTATTTT
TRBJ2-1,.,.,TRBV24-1,CATTGVHNEQFF,TGTGCCACCACCGGGGTACACAATGAGCAGTTCTTC
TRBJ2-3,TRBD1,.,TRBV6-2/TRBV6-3,CASSATRTGLADTQYF,TGTGCCAGCAGTGCGACCCGGACAGGGTTGGCAGATACGCAGTATTTT
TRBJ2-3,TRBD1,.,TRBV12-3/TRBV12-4,CASSTGDRTDTQYF,TGTGCCAGCAGCACAGGGGATCGCACAGATACGCAGTATTTT
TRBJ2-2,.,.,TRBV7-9,CASSLELAHTGELFF,TGTGCCAGCAGCTTAGAGCTAGCGCACACCGGGGAGCTGTTTTTT
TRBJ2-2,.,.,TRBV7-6,CASSLAWGTRTGELFF,TGTGCCAGCAGCTTAGCGTGGGGAACCCGCACCGGGGAGCTGTTTTTT
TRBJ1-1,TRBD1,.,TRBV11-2,CASIPSHRGLDTEAFF,TGTGCCAGCATCCCCTCCCACAGGGGGCTAGACACTGAAGCTTTCTTT
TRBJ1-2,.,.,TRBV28,CASSRIDGRRYTNYGYTF,TGTGCCAGCAGCCGCATCGACGGCAGGAGATATACTAACTATGGCTACACCTTC
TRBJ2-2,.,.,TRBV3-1,CASSQGFREKTPGSCFF,.
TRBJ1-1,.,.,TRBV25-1,CASSENSGTLMNTEAFF,TGTGCCAGCAGTGAAAATTCAGGGACCCTTATGAACACTGAAGCTTTCTTT
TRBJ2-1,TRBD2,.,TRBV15,CATSRFGTSGRSSYNEQFF,TGTGCCACCAGCAGATTCGGGACTAGCGGGAGGAGCTCCTACAATGAGCAGTTCTTC
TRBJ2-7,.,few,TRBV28,CASSLALYEQYF,TGTGCCAGCAGTTTAGCGCTCTACGAGCAGTACTTC
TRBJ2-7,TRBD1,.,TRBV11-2,CASSWDRDRSYEQYF,TGTGCCAGCAGCTGGGACCGGGACAGGTCCTACGAGCAGTACTTC
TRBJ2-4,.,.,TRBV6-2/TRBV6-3,CASRTPPDTGAHF,TGTGCCAGCAGAACTCCCCCGGACACCGGGGCGCACTTC
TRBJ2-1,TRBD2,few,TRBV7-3,CASSLMGGSYNEQFF,TGTGCCAGCAGCTTAATGGGGGGGTCCTACAATGAGCAGTTCTTC